Listed here is a single T cell receptor (beta chain). Its antigen is unknown. No base quality values were provided; no much bigger clone lies one nucleotide off. Libraries came from the immunoSEQ multiplex PCR assay. A mixture of 60 forward primers for TCR Vbeta segments and 13 reverse primers for TCR Jbeta segments was used in the multiplex PCR. The CDR3 region of rearranged TCR beta genes was amplified from genomic DNA by a multiplex PCR assay. On the Illumina HiSeq System, the amplified TCR beta libraries were sequenced as 87-base-pair reads. Regarding the original processing steps: A later analysis counted about 80 million unique TCR beta chains across the 650 to 800 repertoires, and around 9.9 million of these chains were shared by at least two donors. To remove PCR and sequencing errors, raw reads were error-corrected and collapsed into unique sequences using a nearest-neighbor algorithm that merged closely related sequences. To assign V, D and J gene segments, CDR3 sequences were aligned to IMGT reference sequences. Each retained sequence needed at least a six-nucleotide match to both a V gene segment and a J gene segment. A rearrangement was called productive if the CDR3 had no stop codons and remained in frame with V and J, and every other rearrangement was called non-productive. Following IMGT convention, CDR3 was defined as the stretch from the second conserved V-encoded cysteine up to the conserved J-encoded phenylalanine. In an earlier analysis of approximately 590 of the donors, sequences lacking an unambiguous match to a single V gene segment were excluded. In an earlier analysis of 587 of the donors, V segments were called functional above 56.7% productive rearrangements and were called segregating when the between-donor standard deviation exceeded 5%. A statistical classification framework was built for diagnosing cytomegalovirus status from the catalog of TCR beta chain sequences. V and J gene assignment, in a later analysis, came from comparing TCR nucleotide sequences with IMGT/GENE-DB human TR gene sequences. Using the TCRdist pipeline, a later analysis assigned CDR3 sequences along with most-parsimonious VDJ recombination scenarios. A later analysis defined each TCR beta chain by its CDR3 amino acid sequence plus V-gene family, and excluded reads lacking a unique V-gene family. As a way to deal with suspected cross-contamination and a sequencing artifact, a later analysis dropped approximately 570 nucleotide sequences that were highly shared and had low generation probability. A later analysis calculated a clonal expansion index for each public chain from normalized within-repertoire ranks of inferred template counts. In a later analysis, generation probabilities were computed using a VDJ recombination model fitted to out-of-frame rearrangements, and the results were checked against IGoR. In a later analysis, hypergeometric tests were used to score TCR-TCR, TCR-HLA and TCR-CMV co-occurrence, with a repertoire-size bias correction applied to TCR pairs. To estimate false discovery rates, a later analysis permuted the HLA or CMV assignments 20 times. In a later analysis, co-occurring TCRs were grouped using DBSCAN, with TCRdist sequence similarity added in when clustering inside HLA-allele-positive subsets. Repertoires with fewer than 30,000 or more than 120,000 public chains, plus five repertoires with anomalous nucleotide sharing, were excluded from co-occurrence clustering. Here the immuneACCESS table is served through TCRdb, limited to in-frame sequences with V and J called. Missing clones are a known gap in these copies; in checked studies unresolved V genes cover under half, and the rest lacks a known reason. The V and J calls and clone size are taken from that table; D and trimming were inferred from the DNA. For this sample there are 110,000 to 150,000 clones; approximately 80% appear just once. The leading ten clones occupy 4.9% of the sample.

This record comes from a study of cytomegalovirus exposure and HLA in healthy donors (dated by TCRdb to 2017 to 2019). Regarding the research as a whole: An earlier analysis of under 600 of the donors reported roughly 270 Gb of sequence data and some 100 million unique TCR beta sequences from roughly 200 million T cells. Approximately 300 gigabases of sequencing data and approximately 93 million unique TCR sequences were included in an early release covering 500 to 750 HLA-typed donors. Among the approximately 400 genotyped donors, about 83% belonged to the genetic ancestry cluster associated with self-reported Caucasian donors. The aim of the study was to test whether cataloging public T cell receptors could identify signatures of past pathogen exposure. Using immunosequencing, the study profiled T cell repertoires from around 670 subjects and related those repertoires to cytomegalovirus serostatus. In addition to the first cohort of 666 subjects, a separate validation cohort of 120 different subjects was used. To predict cytomegalovirus infection status, the study combined high-throughput TCR immunosequencing, statistical association of individual TCRs with disease status, and machine learning. To study patterns of TCR occurrence, a later analysis re-analyzed previously published TCR beta repertoires from 666 donors and added high-resolution HLA genotyping. Rather than drawing on any new phenotypic data, the later analysis identified candidate immune exposures from TCR beta sequences and the way those sequences occurred across donors. An earlier analysis of nearly 600 of the donors applied high-throughput TCR beta sequencing to assess whether each TCR beta V gene segment acted as functional or pseudogenic. Alongside the repertoire data, information on donor age, sex, ethnicity and CMV serostatus was compiled. A later genetic analysis took genome-wide SNP genotypes for 398 of the 666 donors and used that subset as a discovery cohort. Every repertoire in the discovery cohort had been generated on one and the same sequencing platform. HLA typing covered class I and class II loci at four-digit resolution. The number of donors typed differed by locus, with roughly 620-640 for A, B, C, DRB1 and DQB1, about 500 for DQA1, about 610 for DPA1, and approximately 470 for DPB1. Four or five DR-DQ haplotypes were handled as single units for association and clustering because linkage in the cohort was strong. Among around 400 genotyped donors of the cohort, an average of roughly 230,000 unique TCR beta nucleotide sequences was sequenced per donor, of which 15% to 20% were non-productive.

The cohort comprised under 700 healthy bone marrow donors. At the time of sampling, every cohort member was nominally healthy, though immune exposures that went unrecorded were likely present. The donor tested CMV seronegative and was one of the 352 seronegative cohort members. A peripheral blood sample was collected from each donor, and TCR beta sequencing was performed on peripheral blood mononuclear cells. The Qiagen DNeasy Blood Extraction Kit was used to extract genomic DNA from the blood cell samples. Trimming takes 4 bases from V and 0 bases from J, and the germline ends sit 10 bases apart. CDR1 and CDR2 were assigned from the germline V gene as ENHRY and SYGVKD. The CDR3, from cysteine to phenylalanine, totals 15 residues. The read is trimmed to its CDR3 DNA, 45 bases read in frame from base 1. The paper's findings and limits, for the study overall: Most TCR sequences were observed very rarely across donors, whereas some public TCRs were present in many individuals. A later analysis found that most CMV-associated TCR beta chains appeared HLA-restricted, with HLA associations seemingly driven largely by CMV exposure. Because HLA typing was unavailable for some donors at each locus, only the typed subset was used in association tests. Correlated functional status among segregating V segments might be attributable to linkage disequilibrium, but an unknown experimental factor could not be ruled out. A later analysis associated 15,000 to 20,000 TCR beta sequences with specific HLA alleles at a false discovery rate of 0.05. A few of the identified cytomegalovirus-associated TCR beta chains were confirmed in vitro to be specific for cytomegalovirus antigens. A cluster of highly shared sequence variants was judged likely to be a technical artifact of the sequencing pipeline. The earlier analysis of around 600 of the donors excluded about 16 rarely observed V segments, including chromosome 9 orphons, because counts were too low. The authors suggested that the approach could potentially be generalized to other disease states and immunological phenotypes. Broadly in line with IMGT annotations, most TCR beta V segments showed up in productive rearrangements about 87% or about 30% of the time in an earlier analysis of around 600 of the donors. A total of about 150 TCR beta chains were listed by the study as associated with cytomegalovirus. The presence/absence analyses assumed that sequencing depth was roughly uniform across donors, and that assumption may not be true. Some IMGT-functional V segments, including TRBV6-2 and TRBV6-3, could not be told apart with the 87-base-pair reads, so those segments were excluded. A later analysis found that HLA-associated TCR beta chains were more clonally expanded and had lower generation probabilities than equally common non-associated chains. CMV serostatus was the only immune exposure information available for the cohort. Assigning TCR associations to individual alleles was difficult when HLA alleles, especially DR and DQ, strongly co-occurred. An association between a missense DCLRE1C variant and V-gene and J-gene trimming of TCR beta chains was found in a later genetic analysis and replicated in an independent cohort. A later analysis reported that several top co-occurrence clusters appeared linked to parvovirus B19, influenza, CMV and Epstein-Barr virus. Only TCR beta chains were sequenced in this cohort, and the absence of alpha or paired-chain data limited detectable features. A later analysis found that TCR association rates varied across HLA loci, with DRB1 alleles showing the most associated TCRs and HLA-C alleles the fewest. A further reported finding was that TCR beta sequences accurately predicted the HLA-A and HLA-B alleles for most subjects in the first cohort. In both the original and validation cohorts, the classifier was reported to diagnose cytomegalovirus status with high specificity and sensitivity. Compared with the 666-donor mean, donors in an Asian-associated ancestry cluster had fewer N-insertions in productive TCRs, according to a later genetic analysis.

The TCR was taken from a woman aged 45-60 years in good health and CMV-seronegative. The sample comprised PBMCs. Recombination linked TRBV10-3 to TRBJ1-3; no D segment can be confidently identified. The CDR3 reads as follows: CAISGPRSSGNTIYF. Read as DNA, the sequence is TGTGCCATCAGTGGCCCTCGGTCCTCTGGAAACACCATATATTTT.